This entry lists 9 T cell receptor beta chains sequenced from one sample in a study of T cell responses to AZD1222 COVID-19 vaccine. Libraries were prepared by immunoSEQ multiplex PCR; TCRdb keeps only in-frame clonotypes and omits some of them. This table holds around 130,000 clones, 70% to 90% found once. The sequencing used peripheral blood, collected on day 0 of AZD1222 vaccination. These TCRs come from an adult in good health.

This chain links TRBV11-2 with TRBJ1-5, with D unclear. The CDR3 runs 13 residues. V lost 0 bases, J lost 1 base, and 1 base lay in between. Germline V lookup: CDR1 SGHAT, CDR2 FQNNGV. CDR3 residues: CASSLESNQPQHF. As DNA, the CDR3 is TGTGCCAGCAGCTTAGAAAGCAATCAGCCCCAGCATTTT.

The V and J genes are TRBV13 and TRBJ1-4, with D possibly matching TRBD1 (5 bases). With 5 bases removed from V and 4 bases from J, the gap between germline ends came to 11 bases. This CDR3 spans 14 amino acids. Looked up from germline, CDR1 is PRHDT and CDR2 is FYEKMQ (reference sequence). In DNA form, the CDR3 reads TGTGCCAGCAGCCGGGGACTGCTTAATGAAAAACTGTTTTTT. Translation: CASSRGLLNEKLFF.

The chain is built from TRBV5-4 and TRBJ2-3; D is uncertain. Per the germline V gene, CDR1 is SGHNT and CDR2 is YYREEE (reference sequence). The V and J ends lost 2 bases and 2 bases respectively, with 9 bases between them. This CDR3 has 14 amino acids. DNA for the CDR3: TGTGCCAGCAGCTTTTACAGAAACACAGATACGCAGTATTTT. It codes for CASSFYRNTDTQYF.

The chain uses TRBV4-1 and TRBJ1-2; D is unresolved. The CDR3 spans 15 residues. Germline V lookup: CDR1 MGHRA, CDR2 YSYEKL. Trimming left V 2 bases short and J 5 bases short, with 15 bases between. CDR3 nucleotides: TGCGCCAGCAGCCAACCGGACCGGATAGGATATGGCTACACCTTC. Translated, it gives CASSQPDRIGYGYTF.

This clone was recorded only once. The chain has TRBV28 and TRBJ1-6; D remains ambiguous. The V gene's germline CDR1 is MDHEN and CDR2 SYDVKM. This CDR3 region has 16 residues. V was shortened by 2 bases and J by 7 bases, with 15 bases between the two germline ends. CDR3 loop: CASSLEGDLDNSPLHF. The CDR3 DNA reads as TGTGCCAGCAGTTTAGAGGGCGACTTGGACAATTCACCCCTCCACTTT.

The chain carries TRBV16 and TRBJ1-1, with D unclear. V lost 0 bases and J lost 5, with 13 bases in between. The length of the CDR3 is 15 residues. CDR1 is KGHSY and CDR2 is FQNENV in the germline V gene. The CDR3 loop is CASSQSKPSGTEAFF. In DNA, the CDR3 is TGTGCCAGCAGCCAATCGAAGCCCTCGGGGACTGAAGCTTTCTTT.

This rearrangement joins TRBV7-9 to TRBJ2-5; D may be TRBD2 (6 bases). Per germline, CDR1 SEHNR and CDR2 FQNEAQ (reference sequence). CDR3 length: 13 amino acids. The germline V and J ends were trimmed by 7 bases and 5 bases, with 14 bases remaining between them. CDR3 residues: CASTLDYTETQYF. CDR3 nucleotide sequence: TGTGCCAGCACCCTGGACTACACGGAGACCCAGTACTTC. Based on the CDR3 plus reference TRBV7-9 and TRBJ2-5, the full variable domain is DTGVSQNPRHKITKRGQNVTFRCDPISEHNRLYWYRQTLGQGPEFLTYFQNEAQLEKSRLLSDRFSAERPKGSFSTLEIQRTEQGDSAMYLCASTLDYTETQYFGPGTRLLVL.

V is TRBV27 and J is TRBJ1-4; D gene unclear. Germline CDR1 and CDR2: MNHEY and SMNVEV (reference sequence). V was shortened by 2 bases and J by 2 bases, with 15 bases between the two germline ends. The CDR3 loop spans 17 amino acids. CDR3 loop: CASSLPPSGYTNEKLFF. CDR3 DNA: TGTGCCAGCAGTTTACCCCCCTCGGGCTACACTAATGAAAAACTGTTTTTT.

This chain connects TRBV28 to TRBJ1-1; 10 bases are shared with TRBD1. This CDR3 is built from 13 residues. Trimming took 6 bases from V and 11 from J; bases not matched to a gene: 9. Looked up from germline, CDR1 is MDHEN and CDR2 is SYDVKM. The CDR3 loop is CASRATGGLHAFF. In DNA, the CDR3 is TGTGCCAGCAGAGCGACAGGGGGCTTGCATGCTTTCTTT.